The 10 T cell receptor beta chains reported below all come from one sample, sequenced in a study of blood T cell repertoires in COVID-19. Sequencing used immunoSEQ multiplex PCR; TCRdb keeps in-frame clones, though not all of them. The sample carries tens of thousands of clones, 70% to 80% recorded once. Sample: peripheral blood. These receptor sequences come from a woman of 80 years or more with active or convalescent COVID-19.

CDR3 nucleotides: TGCGCCAGCAGCGACGGGTGGTTAGGCAACACCGGGGAGCTGTTTTTT. It specifies CASSDGWLGNTGELFF. V and J are TRBV5-1 and TRBJ2-2; D remains unclear. V lost 4 bases and J lost 2, with 15 bases in between. The germline V gene has CDR1 SGHRS and CDR2 YFSETQ. This CDR3 comprises 16 residues.

The sample holds a few counts of this clone. The V and J genes are TRBV5-1 and TRBJ1-1; 9 bases are shared with TRBD1. CDR1 is SGHRS, CDR2 YFSETQ, per germline. CDR3 length: 15 amino acids. V lost 3 bases to trimming and J lost 4 bases; unmatched junction nucleotides: 7. CDR3 loop: CASSSSQGARTEAFF. CDR3 DNA: TGCGCCAGCAGCTCCTCACAGGGGGCTCGCACTGAAGCTTTCTTT.

The V call is TRBV12-5, the J call TRBJ2-3; possibly TRBD2 for D (5 bases). Germline-derived CDR1 and CDR2 are LGHNT and FRNRAP. The ends were cut back, 1 base at V and 6 bases at J, with 8 bases in the middle. The CDR3 spans 13 residues. The CDR3 bases are TGTGCTAGTGGTTTGGCATCTAGCGATACGCAGTATTTT. Translating gives CASGLASSDTQYF.

V and J are TRBV5-6 and TRBJ1-2; D not resolved. This CDR3 has 14 residues. Trimming cost V 0 bases and J 3 bases, with 9 bases left between them. The germline CDR1 and CDR2 sequences are SGHDT and YYEEEE. CDR3 in amino acids: CASSLGTAHYGYTF. The DNA of the CDR3 is TGTGCCAGCAGCTTGGGTACAGCCCACTATGGCTACACCTTC.

This sequence joins TRBV6-6 and TRBJ1-5, with TRBD1 as a possible D gene (6 bases). Trimming took off 3 bases at V and 6 bases at J, with 12 bases between the two ends. Germline V CDR1 and CDR2: MNHNY, SVGAGI (reference sequence). This CDR3 has 14 amino acids. The CDR3 here is CASSYSTGFQPQHF. DNA of the CDR3: TGTGCCAGCAGTTATAGCACAGGGTTTCAGCCCCAGCATTTT.

The chain carries TRBV28 and TRBJ2-5; 9 bases align to TRBD2. Per the germline V gene, CDR1 is MDHEN and CDR2 is SYDVKM. The CDR3 spans 16 residues. The junction had 10 bases not matched to a gene; V was cut back by 3 bases and J by 5 bases. Here the CDR3 DNA reads TGTGCCAGCAGTTTTAGGGGGCCACTAGCGGGTGAGACCCAGTACTTC. Residues: CASSFRGPLAGETQYF.

The chain employs TRBV7-7 and TRBJ1-2; maybe TRBD1 (6 bases). Germline lookup yields CDR1 SSHAT and CDR2 FNYEAQ (reference sequence). Trimming removed 4 bases at V and 4 bases at J, with 16 bases between. This CDR3 comprises 15 residues. The CDR3, as DNA: TGTGCCAGCAGCTACCGACAGGAGTCTAGCTATGGCTACACCTTC. Translation: CASSYRQESSYGYTF.

The chain employs TRBV7-2 and TRBJ2-5; 7 nucleotides match TRBD2. CDR1 SGHTA and CDR2 FQGNSA come from the germline V gene. J lost 5 bases, V lost 3 bases, and 6 bases had no gene match. The CDR3 is 14 amino acids. CDR3 residues: CASSFNGRLETQYF. The CDR3 nucleotides are TGTGCCAGCAGCTTTAACGGGAGGTTGGAGACCCAGTACTTC.

V gene TRBV7-2 combines with J gene TRBJ2-5, with D possibly matching TRBD2 (5 bases). The CDR3 is made up of 17 amino acids. V shed 0 bases and J shed 2 bases, with 16 bases lying between them. Germline assignment: CDR1 SGHTA and CDR2 FQGNSA. CDR3 sequence reads: CASSLARGSSDQETQYF. Here the CDR3 DNA reads TGTGCCAGCAGCTTAGCGCGAGGGTCCAGTGATCAAGAGACCCAGTACTTC.

The genes are TRBV2 and TRBJ2-1; 11 nucleotides agree with TRBD2. V lost 5 bases to trimming and J lost 4 bases; unmatched junction nucleotides: 4. Germline V gene sequence: CDR1 SNHLY, CDR2 FYNNEI. This CDR3 is 15 amino acids long. In nucleotides, the CDR3 is TGTGCCAGCAGTTGGACTAGCGGGCGGTACAATGAGCAGTTCTTC. It encodes CASSWTSGRYNEQFF.